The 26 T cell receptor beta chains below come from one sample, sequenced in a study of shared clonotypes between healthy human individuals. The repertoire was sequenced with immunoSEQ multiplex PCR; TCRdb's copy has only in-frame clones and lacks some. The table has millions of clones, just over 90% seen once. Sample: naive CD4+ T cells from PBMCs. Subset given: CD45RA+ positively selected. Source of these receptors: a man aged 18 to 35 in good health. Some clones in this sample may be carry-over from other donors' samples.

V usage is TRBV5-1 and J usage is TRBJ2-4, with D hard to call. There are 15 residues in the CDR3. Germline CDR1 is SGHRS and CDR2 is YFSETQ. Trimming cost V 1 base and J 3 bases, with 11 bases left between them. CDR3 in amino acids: CASSLTEDVKNIQYF. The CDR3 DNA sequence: TGCGCCAGCAGCTTGACAGAAGATGTCAAAAACATTCAGTACTTC.

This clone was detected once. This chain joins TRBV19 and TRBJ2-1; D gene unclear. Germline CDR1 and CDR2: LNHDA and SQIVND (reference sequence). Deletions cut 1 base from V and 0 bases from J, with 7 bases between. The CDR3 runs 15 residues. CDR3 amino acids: CASSIGHGSYNEQFF. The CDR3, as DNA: TGTGCCAGTAGTATAGGGCACGGCTCCTACAATGAGCAGTTCTTC.

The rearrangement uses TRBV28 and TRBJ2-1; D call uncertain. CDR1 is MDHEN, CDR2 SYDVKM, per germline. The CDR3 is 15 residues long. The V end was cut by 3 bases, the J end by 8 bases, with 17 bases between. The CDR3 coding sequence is TGTGCCAGCAGTTTTAGGCCTAGTCCTGCGTATGAGCAGTTCTTC. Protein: CASSFRPSPAYEQFF.

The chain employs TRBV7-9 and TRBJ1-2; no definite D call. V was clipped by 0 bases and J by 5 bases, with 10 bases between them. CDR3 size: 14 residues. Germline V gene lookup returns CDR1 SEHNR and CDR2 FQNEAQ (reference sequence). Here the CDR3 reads CASSLAPGSYGYTF. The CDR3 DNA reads TGTGCCAGCAGCTTAGCGCCCGGTTCTTATGGCTACACCTTC.

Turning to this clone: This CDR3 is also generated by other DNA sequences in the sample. As DNA, the CDR3 is TGTGCCAGCAGCGTACAAGGCGGCACAGATACGCAGTATTTT. Translated: CASSVQGGTDTQYF. The rearrangement joins TRBV9 to TRBJ2-3, with D unclear. Trimming shortened V by 1 base and J by 1 base, and 7 bases separated the two germline ends. The CDR3 spans 14 residues. CDR1 is SGDLS, CDR2 YYNGEE, per germline.

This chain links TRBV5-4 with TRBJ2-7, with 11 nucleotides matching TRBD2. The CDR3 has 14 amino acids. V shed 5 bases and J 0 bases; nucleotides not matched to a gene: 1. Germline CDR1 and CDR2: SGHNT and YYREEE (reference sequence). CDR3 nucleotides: TGTGCCAGCAGTACTAGCGGGAGCTCCTACGAGCAGTACTTC. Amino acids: CASSTSGSSYEQYF.

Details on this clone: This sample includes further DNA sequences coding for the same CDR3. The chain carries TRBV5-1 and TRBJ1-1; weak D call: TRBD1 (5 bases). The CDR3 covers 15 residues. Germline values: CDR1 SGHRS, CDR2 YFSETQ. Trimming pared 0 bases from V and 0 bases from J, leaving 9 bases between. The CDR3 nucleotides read TGCGCCAGCAGCTTGGTTGCAGGGATGAACACTGAAGCTTTCTTT. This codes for CASSLVAGMNTEAFF.

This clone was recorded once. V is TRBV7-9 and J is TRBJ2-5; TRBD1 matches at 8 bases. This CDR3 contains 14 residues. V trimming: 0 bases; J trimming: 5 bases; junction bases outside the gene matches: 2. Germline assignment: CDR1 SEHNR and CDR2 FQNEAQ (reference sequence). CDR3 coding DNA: TGTGCCAGCAGCTTAGCGCAGGGGGCGGAGACCCAGTACTTC. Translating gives CASSLAQGAETQYF.

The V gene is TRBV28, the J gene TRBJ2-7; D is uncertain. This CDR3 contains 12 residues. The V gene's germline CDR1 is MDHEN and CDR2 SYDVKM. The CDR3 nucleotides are TGTGCAGTACTTGGCGGAGCCTACGAGCAGTACTTC. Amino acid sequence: CAVLGGAYEQYF. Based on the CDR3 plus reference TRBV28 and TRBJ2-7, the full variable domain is DVKVTQSSRYLVKRTGEKVFLECVQDMDHENMFWYRQDPGLGLRLIYFSYDVKMKEKGDIPEGYSVSREKKERFSLILESASTNQTSMYLCAVLGGAYEQYFGPGTRLTVT.

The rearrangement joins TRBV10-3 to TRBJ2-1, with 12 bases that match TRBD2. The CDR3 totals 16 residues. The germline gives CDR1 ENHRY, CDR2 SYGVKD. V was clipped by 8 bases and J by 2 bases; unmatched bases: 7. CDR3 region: CAIGASGRATYNEQFF. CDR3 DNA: TGTGCCATCGGTGCTAGCGGGAGGGCCACCTACAATGAGCAGTTCTTC.

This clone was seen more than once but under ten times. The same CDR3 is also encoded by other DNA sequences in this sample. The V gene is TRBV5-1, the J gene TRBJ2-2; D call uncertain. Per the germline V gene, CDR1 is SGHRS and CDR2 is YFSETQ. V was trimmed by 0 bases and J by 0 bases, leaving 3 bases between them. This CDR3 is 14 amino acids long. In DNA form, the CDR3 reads TGCGCCAGCAGCTTGGTGCCGAACACCGGGGAGCTGTTTTTT. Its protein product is CASSLVPNTGELFF.

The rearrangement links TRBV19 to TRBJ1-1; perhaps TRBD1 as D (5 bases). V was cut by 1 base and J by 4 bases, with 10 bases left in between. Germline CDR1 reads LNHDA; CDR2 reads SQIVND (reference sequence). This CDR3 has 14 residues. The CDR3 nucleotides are TGTGCCAGTAGTATAGGGGGGGTCGGCACTGAAGCTTTCTTT. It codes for CASSIGGVGTEAFF.

In DNA, the CDR3 is TGCGCCAGCAGCCCTGGCCCTACCCCTAGCACAGATACGCAGTATTTT. Protein product: CASSPGPTPSTDTQYF. The chain recombines TRBV4-3 with TRBJ2-3; D remains ambiguous. V dropped 4 bases and J dropped 0 bases, with 14 bases sitting between them. The CDR3 is made up of 16 amino acids. The germline gives CDR1 LGHNA, CDR2 YSLEER.

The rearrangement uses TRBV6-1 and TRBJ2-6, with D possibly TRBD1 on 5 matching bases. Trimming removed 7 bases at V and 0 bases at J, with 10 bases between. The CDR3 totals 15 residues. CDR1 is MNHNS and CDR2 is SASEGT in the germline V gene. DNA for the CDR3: TGTGCCAGCACAGGGCGCAGCTCTGGGGCCAACGTCCTGACTTTC. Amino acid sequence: CASTGRSSGANVLTF.

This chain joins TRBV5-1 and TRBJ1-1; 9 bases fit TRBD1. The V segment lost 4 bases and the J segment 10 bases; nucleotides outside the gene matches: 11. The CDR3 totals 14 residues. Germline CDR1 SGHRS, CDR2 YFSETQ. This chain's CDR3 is CASSLSPGTGRAFF. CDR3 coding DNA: TGCGCCAGCAGCCTTAGTCCCGGGACAGGGAGAGCTTTCTTT.

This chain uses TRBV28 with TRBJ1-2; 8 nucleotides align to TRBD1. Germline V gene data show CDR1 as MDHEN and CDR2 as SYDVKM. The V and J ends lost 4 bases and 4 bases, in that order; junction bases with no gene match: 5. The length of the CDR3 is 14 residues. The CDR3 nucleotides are TGTGCCAGCAGTTCGACAGGGGCGAGCTATGGCTACACCTTC. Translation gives CASSSTGASYGYTF.

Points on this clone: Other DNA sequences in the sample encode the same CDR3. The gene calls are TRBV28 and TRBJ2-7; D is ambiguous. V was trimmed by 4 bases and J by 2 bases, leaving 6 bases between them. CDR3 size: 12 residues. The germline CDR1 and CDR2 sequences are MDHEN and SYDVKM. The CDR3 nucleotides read TGTGCCAGCAGTTCGAGACCCTACGAGCAGTACTTC. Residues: CASSSRPYEQYF.

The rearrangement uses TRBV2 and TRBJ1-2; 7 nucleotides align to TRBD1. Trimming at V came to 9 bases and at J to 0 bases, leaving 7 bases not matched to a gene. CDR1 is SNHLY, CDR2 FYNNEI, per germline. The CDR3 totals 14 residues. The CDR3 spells CASLPGGTNYGYTF. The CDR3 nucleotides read TGTGCCAGTCTCCCAGGGGGTACTAACTATGGCTACACCTTC.

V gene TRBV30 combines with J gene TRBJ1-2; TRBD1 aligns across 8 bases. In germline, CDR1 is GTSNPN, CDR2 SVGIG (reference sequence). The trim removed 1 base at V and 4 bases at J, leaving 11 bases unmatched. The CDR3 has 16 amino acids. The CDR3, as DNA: TGTGCCTGGAGTGCGGAAGCGGACAGGGTAGTCTATGGCTACACCTTC. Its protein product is CAWSAEADRVVYGYTF. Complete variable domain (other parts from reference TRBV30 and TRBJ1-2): SQTIHQWPATLVQPVGSPLSLECTVEGTSNPNLYWYRQAAGRGLQLLFYSVGIGQISSEVPQNLSASRPQDRQFILSSKKLLLSDSGFYLCAWSAEADRVVYGYTFGSGTRLTVV.

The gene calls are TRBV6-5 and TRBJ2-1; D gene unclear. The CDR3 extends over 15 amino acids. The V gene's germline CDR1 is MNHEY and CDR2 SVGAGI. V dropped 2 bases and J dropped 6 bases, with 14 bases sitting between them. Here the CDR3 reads CASSYRSLHLNEQFF. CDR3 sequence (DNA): TGTGCCAGCAGTTACCGCAGTTTGCACCTCAATGAGCAGTTCTTC.

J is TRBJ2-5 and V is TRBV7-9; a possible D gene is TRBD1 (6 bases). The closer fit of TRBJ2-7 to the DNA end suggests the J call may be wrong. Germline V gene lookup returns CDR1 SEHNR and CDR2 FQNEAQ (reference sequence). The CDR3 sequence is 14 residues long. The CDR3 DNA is TGTGCCAGCAGCCACGAGGGACACTTCAGCGAGCAGTACTTC. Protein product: CASSHEGHFSEQYF.

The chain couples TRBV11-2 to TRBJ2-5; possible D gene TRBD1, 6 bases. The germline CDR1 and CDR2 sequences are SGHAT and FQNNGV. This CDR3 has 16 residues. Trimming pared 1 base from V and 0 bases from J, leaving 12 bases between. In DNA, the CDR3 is TGTGCCAGCAGCTTAGTCAGGGGTCAGCACCAAGAGACCCAGTACTTC. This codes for CASSLVRGQHQETQYF.

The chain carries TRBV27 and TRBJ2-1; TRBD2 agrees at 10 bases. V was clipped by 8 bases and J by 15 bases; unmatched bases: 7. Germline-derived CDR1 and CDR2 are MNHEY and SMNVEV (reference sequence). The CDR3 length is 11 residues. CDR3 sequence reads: CASGIGTSAFF. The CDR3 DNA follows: TGTGCCAGCGGAATCGGGACTAGCGCGTTCTTC.

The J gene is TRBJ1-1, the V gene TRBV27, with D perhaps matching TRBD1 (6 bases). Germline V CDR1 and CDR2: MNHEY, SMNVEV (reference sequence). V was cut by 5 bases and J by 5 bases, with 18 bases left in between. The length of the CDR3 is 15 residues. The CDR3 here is CASSQGHPGRTEAFF. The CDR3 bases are TGTGCCAGCAGTCAGGGACACCCGGGTCGGACTGAAGCTTTCTTT.

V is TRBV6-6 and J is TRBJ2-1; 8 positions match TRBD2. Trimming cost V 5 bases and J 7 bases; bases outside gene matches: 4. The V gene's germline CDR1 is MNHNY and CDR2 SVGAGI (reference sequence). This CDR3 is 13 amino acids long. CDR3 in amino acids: CASSAIAGNEQFF. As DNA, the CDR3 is TGTGCCAGCAGTGCTATAGCGGGAAATGAGCAGTTCTTC.

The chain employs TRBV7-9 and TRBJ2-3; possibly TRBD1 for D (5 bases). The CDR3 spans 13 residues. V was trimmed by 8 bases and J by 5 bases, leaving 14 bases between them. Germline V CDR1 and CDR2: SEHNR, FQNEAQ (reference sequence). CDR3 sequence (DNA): TGTGCCAGCCTAGGGGAACTCCGAGATACGCAGTATTTT. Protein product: CASLGELRDTQYF.